Below, 2 T cell receptor beta chains from the same sample are listed, as sequenced in a study of T-cell memory formation after mild COVID-19. TCRdb reanalysed the 5' RACE reads using MiXCR and keeps one entry per CDR3 protein. Of about 440,000 distinct CDR3 sequences in the sample, around 19% are singletons; the top ten hold around 9.2%. Sequencing input: PBMCs or a T cell subset sorted from them (not recorded which). These receptor sequences come from an adult woman who had mild COVID-19 (a few samples of this study predate the infection). Cell type and time point are not known.

In this sample, this clonotype turned up a few times. J is TRBJ2-1 and V is TRBV19; D is perhaps TRBD2 (6 bases). The V gene's germline CDR1 is LNHDA and CDR2 SQIVND (reference sequence). Trimming cost V 1 base and J 0 bases, with 13 bases left between them. The CDR3 consists of 17 residues. CDR3: CASSIVAGRSSYNEQFF. In nucleotides, the CDR3 is TGTGCCAGTAGTATAGTTGCGGGACGGAGCTCCTACAATGAGCAGTTCTTC. Together with reference TRBV19 and TRBJ2-1, the CDR3 gives the full variable domain: DGGITQSPKYLFRKEGQNVTLSCEQNLNHDAMYWYRQDPGQGLRLIYYSQIVNDFQKGDIAEGYSVSREKKESFPLTVTSAQKNPTAFYLCASSIVAGRSSYNEQFFGPGTRLTVL.

This clonotype came up a few times. This rearrangement joins TRBV5-6 to TRBJ2-1; TRBD2 matches 7 bases. V was pared by 4 bases and J by 4 bases, with 5 bases of the junction left unmatched. This CDR3 contains 14 residues. Germline CDR1 SGHDT, CDR2 YYEEEE. CDR3 bases: TGTGCCAGCAGCATAGGGACTACTTACAATGAGCAGTTCTTC. Translating it yields CASSIGTTYNEQFF.